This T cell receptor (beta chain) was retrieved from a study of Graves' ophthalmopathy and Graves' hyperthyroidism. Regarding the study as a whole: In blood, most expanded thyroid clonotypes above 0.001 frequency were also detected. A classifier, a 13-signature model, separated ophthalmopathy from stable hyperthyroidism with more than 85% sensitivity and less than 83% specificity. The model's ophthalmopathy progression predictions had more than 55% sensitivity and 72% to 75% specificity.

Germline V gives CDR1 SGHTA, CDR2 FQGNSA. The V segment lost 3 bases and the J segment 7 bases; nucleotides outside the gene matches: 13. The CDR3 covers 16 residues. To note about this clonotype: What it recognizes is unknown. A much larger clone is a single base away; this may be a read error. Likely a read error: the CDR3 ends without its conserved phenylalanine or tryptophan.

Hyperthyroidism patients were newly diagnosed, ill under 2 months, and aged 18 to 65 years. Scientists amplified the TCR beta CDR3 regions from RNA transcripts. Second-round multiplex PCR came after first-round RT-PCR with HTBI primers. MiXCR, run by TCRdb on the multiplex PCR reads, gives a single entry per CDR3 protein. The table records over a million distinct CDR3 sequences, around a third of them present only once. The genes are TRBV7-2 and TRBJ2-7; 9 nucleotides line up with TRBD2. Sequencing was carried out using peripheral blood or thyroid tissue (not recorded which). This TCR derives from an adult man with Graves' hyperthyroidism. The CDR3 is CASSLGPSGTSFEQYL. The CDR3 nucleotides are TGTGCCAGCAGCTTGGGTCCTAGCGGGACCTCCTTTGAGCAGTACCTC.